These 10 T cell receptor beta chains share one sample of origin, sequenced in a study of shared clonotypes between healthy human individuals. Using immunoSEQ multiplex PCR, the repertoire was profiled, and TCRdb retains in-frame clones only, with some absent. The data contain about 2 million clones, about 95% of them singletons. Sequencing input: naive CD4+ T cells sorted from blood. Sample subset: CD45RA+ positively selected. The receptors derive from a man aged 18-30 years in good health.

V and J are TRBV5-4 and TRBJ1-6, with D unresolved. CDR3 length: 15 amino acids. V dropped 4 bases and J dropped 1 base, with 9 bases sitting between them. CDR1 and CDR2 (germline): SGHNT, YYREEE (reference sequence). CDR3 in amino acids: CASSKDRSYNSPLHF. CDR3 nucleotides: TGTGCCAGCAGCAAGGACCGTTCCTATAATTCACCCCTCCACTTT.

CDR3 in DNA: TGTGCCAGCAGTTTATCAGGGGGCGGTGAAAAACTGTTTTTT. This translates into CASSLSGGGEKLFF. The V and J genes are TRBV28 and TRBJ1-4; TRBD1 agrees at 8 bases. Per germline, CDR1 MDHEN and CDR2 SYDVKM. V gave up 1 base and J gave up 7 bases; unmatched junction bases: 2. The CDR3 sequence is 14 residues long.

The chain joins TRBV9 to TRBJ2-5; 8 nucleotides align to TRBD1. Germline CDR1 and CDR2: SGDLS and YYNGEE. The CDR3 sequence is 15 residues long. The junction had 5 bases not matched to a gene; V was cut back by 2 bases and J by 2 bases. DNA of the CDR3: TGTGCCAGCAGCGTCCAGGGGGCCCGGCAAGAGACCCAGTACTTC. Its translation is CASSVQGARQETQYF.

In nucleotides, the CDR3 is TGTGCCATCAGCCGACAGGGGTCCCAAGAGACCCAGTACTTC. Protein sequence: CAISRQGSQETQYF. The V call is TRBV10-3, the J call TRBJ2-5; 8 bases are shared with TRBD1. CDR3 size: 14 residues. With V trimmed by 6 bases and J by 1 base, 4 bases remained unmatched. From germline, CDR1 is ENHRY and CDR2 SYGVKD.

This clone came up once. This chain links TRBV5-6 with TRBJ1-5; tentatively, D is TRBD1 (6 bases). The CDR3 consists of 15 residues. V lost 0 bases to trimming and J lost 5 bases, with 12 bases between them. From germline, CDR1 is SGHDT and CDR2 YYEEEE. The DNA for the CDR3 is TGTGCCAGCAGCTTGGCCGGATCAGGGGATCAGCCCCAGCATTTT. Amino acids: CASSLAGSGDQPQHF.

The CDR3 here is CAISDYSYNEQFF. The CDR3 DNA reads as TGTGCCATCAGTGACTACTCCTACAATGAGCAGTTCTTC. The chain joins TRBV10-3 to TRBJ2-1, with D unresolved. Germline CDR1 and CDR2: ENHRY and SYGVKD. CDR3 size: 13 residues. The V end lost 3 bases, the J end lost 0 bases, and 3 bases lay between the germline ends.

The V gene is TRBV5-5, the J gene TRBJ2-3, with a possible D match to TRBD1 (5 bases). Germline CDR1 reads SGHKS; CDR2 reads YYEKEE (reference sequence). The CDR3 is 17 residues long. V was pared by 0 bases and J by 0 bases, with 14 bases between. CDR3 DNA sequence: TGTGCCAGCAGCTTGGCCCGGAACTCAGGGAGCACAGATACGCAGTATTTT. Protein: CASSLARNSGSTDTQYF.

The chain couples TRBV10-3 to TRBJ2-1; tentatively, D is TRBD1 (6 bases). Germline CDR1 and CDR2: ENHRY and SYGVKD. Trimming removed 10 bases at V and 0 bases at J, with 13 bases between. CDR3 length: 14 amino acids. In DNA form, the CDR3 reads TGTGCCACAAAAGGGGGAGACTCCTACAATGAGCAGTTCTTC. It is translated as CATKGGDSYNEQFF.

This clone came up a few times. The chain links TRBV10-3 to TRBJ1-4, with 10 positions matching TRBD1. The V and J ends lost 3 bases and 8 bases, in that order; junction bases with no gene match: 3. Germline values: CDR1 ENHRY, CDR2 SYGVKD. This CDR3 region has 14 residues. CDR3 in DNA: TGTGCCATCAGTGACGGGACAGGGGTCGAAAAACTGTTTTTT. It is translated as CAISDGTGVEKLFF.

The V call is TRBV6-1, the J call TRBJ2-7; TRBD1 agrees at 7 bases. The CDR3 is 13 residues long. J lost 0 bases, V lost 6 bases, and 2 bases had no gene match. CDR1 is MNHNS and CDR2 is SASEGT in the germline V gene. CDR3 amino acids: CASSWDSSYEQYF. The CDR3 bases are TGTGCCAGCAGCTGGGACAGCTCCTACGAGCAGTACTTC.